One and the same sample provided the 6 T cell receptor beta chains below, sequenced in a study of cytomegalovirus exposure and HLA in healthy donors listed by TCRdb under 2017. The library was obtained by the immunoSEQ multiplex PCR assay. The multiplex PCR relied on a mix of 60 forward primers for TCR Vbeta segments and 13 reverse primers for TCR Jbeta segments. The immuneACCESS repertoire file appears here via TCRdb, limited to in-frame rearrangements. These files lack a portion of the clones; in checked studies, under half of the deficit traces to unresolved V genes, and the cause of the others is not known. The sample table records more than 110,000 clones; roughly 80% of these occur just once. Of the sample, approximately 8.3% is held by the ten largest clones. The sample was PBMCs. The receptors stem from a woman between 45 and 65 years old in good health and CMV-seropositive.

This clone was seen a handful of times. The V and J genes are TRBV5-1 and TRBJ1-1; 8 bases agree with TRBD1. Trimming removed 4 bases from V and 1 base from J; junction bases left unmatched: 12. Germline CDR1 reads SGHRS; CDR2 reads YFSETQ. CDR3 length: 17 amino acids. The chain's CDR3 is CASSPLYGGQGNTEAFF. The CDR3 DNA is TGCGCCAGCAGCCCTCTATATGGCGGACAGGGGAACACTGAAGCTTTCTTT. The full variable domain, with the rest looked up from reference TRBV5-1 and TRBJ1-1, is KAGVTQTPRYLIKTRGQQVTLSCSPISGHRSVSWYQQTPGQGLQFLFEYFSETQRNKGNFPGRFSGRQFSNSRSEMNVSTLELGDSALYLCASSPLYGGQGNTEAFFGQGTRLTVV.

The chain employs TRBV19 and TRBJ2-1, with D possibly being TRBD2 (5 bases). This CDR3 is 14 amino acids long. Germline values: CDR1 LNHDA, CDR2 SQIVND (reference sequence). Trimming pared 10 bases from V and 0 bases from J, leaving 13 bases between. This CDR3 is CATKAVSSYNEQFF. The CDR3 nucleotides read TGTGCCACTAAAGCGGTGAGCTCCTACAATGAGCAGTTCTTC.

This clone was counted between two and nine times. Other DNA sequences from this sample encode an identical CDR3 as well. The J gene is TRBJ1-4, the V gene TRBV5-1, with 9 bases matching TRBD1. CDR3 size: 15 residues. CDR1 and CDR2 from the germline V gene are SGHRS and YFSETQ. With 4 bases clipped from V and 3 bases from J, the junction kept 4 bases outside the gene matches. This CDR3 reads CASSPRTGANEKLFF. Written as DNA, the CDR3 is TGCGCCAGCAGCCCCAGGACAGGGGCTAATGAAAAACTGTTTTTT.

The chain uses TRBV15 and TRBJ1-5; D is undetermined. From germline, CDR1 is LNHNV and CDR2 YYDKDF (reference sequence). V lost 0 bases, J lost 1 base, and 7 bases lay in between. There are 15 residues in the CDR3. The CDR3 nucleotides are TGTGCCACCAGCAGAGACCCATCAAGCAATCAGCCCCAGCATTTT. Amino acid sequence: CATSRDPSSNQPQHF.

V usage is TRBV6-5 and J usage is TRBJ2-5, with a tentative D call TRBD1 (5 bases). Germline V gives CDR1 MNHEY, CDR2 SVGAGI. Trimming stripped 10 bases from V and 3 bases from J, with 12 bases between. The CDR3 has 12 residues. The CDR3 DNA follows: TGTGCCACGGAAGGCAGGGAAGAGACCCAGTACTTC. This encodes CATEGREETQYF.

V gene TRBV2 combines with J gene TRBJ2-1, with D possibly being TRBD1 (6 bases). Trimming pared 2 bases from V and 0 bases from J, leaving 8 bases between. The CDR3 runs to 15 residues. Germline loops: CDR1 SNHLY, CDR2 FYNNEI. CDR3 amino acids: CASSEMGASYNEQFF. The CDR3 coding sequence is TGTGCCAGCAGTGAAATGGGGGCCTCCTACAATGAGCAGTTCTTC.